This T cell receptor (beta chain) was profiled in a study of T cell changes during pregnancy in multiple sclerosis. CDR3 size: 15 residues. Germline V lookup: CDR1 SGHRS, CDR2 YFSETQ. With 0 bases removed from V and 1 base from J, the gap between germline ends came to 10 bases. Clones were read by immunoSEQ multiplex PCR, and TCRdb kept only the in-frame ones, dropping some. The sample comprises 18,000 or so clones, 85% to 90% of which are singletons, and approximately 1.3% rests with the top ten. Sequencing used CD4+ T cells from peripheral blood mononuclear cells, obtained in the first trimester of pregnancy. This chain joins TRBV5-1 and TRBJ1-2, with unresolved D. The TCR sequence derives from a female donor in good health, enrolled as a control in a pregnancy study. CDR3 DNA sequence: TGCGCCAGCAGCTTGGCCCTCTCCAGTAACTATGGCTACACCTTC. It yields the protein CASSLALSSNYGYTF.